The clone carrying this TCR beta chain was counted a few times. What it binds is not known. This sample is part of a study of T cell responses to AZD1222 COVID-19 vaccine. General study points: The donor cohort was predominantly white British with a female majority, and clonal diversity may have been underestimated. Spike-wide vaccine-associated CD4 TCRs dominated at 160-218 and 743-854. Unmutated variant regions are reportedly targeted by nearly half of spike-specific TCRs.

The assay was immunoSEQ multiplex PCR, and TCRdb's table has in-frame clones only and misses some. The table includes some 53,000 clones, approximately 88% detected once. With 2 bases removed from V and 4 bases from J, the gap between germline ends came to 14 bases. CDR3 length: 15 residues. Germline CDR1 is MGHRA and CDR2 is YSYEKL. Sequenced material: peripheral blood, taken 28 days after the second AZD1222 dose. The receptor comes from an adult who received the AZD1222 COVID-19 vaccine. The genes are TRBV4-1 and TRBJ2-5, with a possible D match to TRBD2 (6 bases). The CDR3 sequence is CASSQTGLLGETQYF. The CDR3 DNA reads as TGCGCCAGCAGCCAAACGGGACTTTTGGGAGAGACCCAGTACTTC.